The 25 T cell receptor beta chains presented below share a single source sample, sequenced in a study of blood T cell repertoires in COVID-19. Measured with immunoSEQ multiplex PCR; TCRdb has only the in-frame clones, and not every one. Of some 380,000 clones listed, roughly 86% are singletons. The sequenced sample consisted of PBMCs or T cells enriched from blood (not recorded which). Source of these receptors: a woman aged 40 to 50 with acute COVID-19.

The rearrangement uses TRBV6-1 and TRBJ2-5; D gene uncertain. The CDR3 is made up of 12 amino acids. V lost 1 base and J lost 5, with 5 bases in between. CDR1 MNHNS and CDR2 SASEGT come from the germline V gene. CDR3 protein: CASSEVSETQYF. The DNA for the CDR3 is TGTGCCAGCAGTGAAGTTTCGGAGACCCAGTACTTC.

The V and J genes are TRBV19 and TRBJ1-2; D unclear. Trimming stripped 3 bases from V and 0 bases from J, with 14 bases between. Per germline, CDR1 LNHDA and CDR2 SQIVND (reference sequence). The CDR3 has 16 residues. The CDR3 region is CASSIRRPGSNYGYTF. CDR3 nucleotide sequence: TGTGCCAGTAGTATCCGTCGCCCGGGTTCTAACTATGGCTACACCTTC.

This clone was picked up a small number of times. The V and J genes are TRBV19 and TRBJ1-1; 9 bases match TRBD1. The CDR3 is 15 amino acids. Germline CDR1 is LNHDA and CDR2 is SQIVND (reference sequence). V gave up 1 base and J gave up 5 bases; unmatched junction bases: 5. CDR3 loop: CASSIVGDRETEAFF. The CDR3 coding sequence is TGTGCCAGTAGTATAGTGGGGGACAGGGAGACTGAAGCTTTCTTT.

J is TRBJ2-1 and V is TRBV20-1, with 12 bases fitting TRBD2. The junction had 8 bases not matched to a gene; V was cut back by 3 bases and J by 5 bases. CDR3 length: 16 amino acids. Per the germline V gene, CDR1 is DFQATT and CDR2 is SNEGSKA (reference sequence). DNA of the CDR3: TGCAGTGCTAGTCTCCTAGCGGGGGGGCCCCACAATGAGCAGTTCTTC. Protein: CSASLLAGGPHNEQFF.

The chain links TRBV6-5 to TRBJ2-7; the match to TRBD1 covers 9 bases. This CDR3 has 14 amino acids. V trimming: 4 bases; J trimming: 3 bases; junction bases outside the gene matches: 4. Germline CDR1 and CDR2: MNHEY and SVGAGI. The CDR3 loop is CASSSRGQGYEQYF. CDR3 nucleotides: TGTGCCAGCAGTTCAAGGGGACAGGGCTACGAGCAGTACTTC.

The chain joins TRBV3-1 (or the pseudogene TRBV3-2) to TRBJ1-2; a possible D gene is TRBD1 (5 bases). The V gene lost 4 bases and the J gene lost 2 bases, with 8 bases spanning the gap. Per germline, CDR1 LGHDT and CDR2 YNNKEL (reference sequence). This CDR3 contains 13 residues. CDR3 sequence reads: CASSPTENYGYTF. The CDR3 nucleotides read TGTGCCAGCAGCCCGACAGAGAACTATGGCTACACCTTC.

This chain connects TRBV13 to TRBJ2-7, with a weak D call TRBD1 (6 bases). The germline CDR1 and CDR2 sequences are PRHDT and FYEKMQ (reference sequence). The CDR3 contains 16 residues. Between the trimmed V and J ends, which lost 5 bases and 0 bases, there was a span of 17 bases. The CDR3 sequence: CASSPAGTLSSYEQYF. CDR3 in DNA: TGTGCCAGCAGCCCGGCCGGGACACTTAGCTCCTACGAGCAGTACTTC.

This sequence joins TRBV5-4 and TRBJ1-6; TRBD1 might be the D (5 bases). Trimming pared 5 bases from V and 10 bases from J, leaving 16 bases between. CDR1 SGHNT and CDR2 YYREEE come from the germline V gene (reference sequence). This CDR3 spans 14 amino acids. The CDR3 DNA follows: TGTGCCAGCAGTCCCGCGGGGACTCGGTCACCCCTCCACTTT. It is translated as CASSPAGTRSPLHF. Looking up the rest from reference TRBV5-4 and TRBJ1-6 gives the full variable domain: ETGVTQSPTHLIKTRGQQVTLRCSSQSGHNTVSWYQQALGQGPQFIFQYYREEENGRGNFPPRFSGLQFPNYSSELNVNALELDDSALYLCASSPAGTRSPLHFGNGTRLTVT.

J is TRBJ2-7 and V is TRBV27; D is perhaps TRBD2 (6 bases). The germline gives CDR1 MNHEY, CDR2 SMNVEV (reference sequence). The CDR3 runs to 15 residues. V was pared by 6 bases and J by 2 bases, with 17 bases between. This chain's CDR3 is CASSVSGVGAYEQYF. The CDR3 bases are TGTGCCAGCAGCGTCTCGGGGGTCGGGGCCTACGAGCAGTACTTC.

The rearrangement joins TRBV5-1 to TRBJ1-1, with a tentative D call TRBD1 (5 bases). The germline gives CDR1 SGHRS, CDR2 YFSETQ. V was pared by 0 bases and J by 6 bases, with 15 bases between. The CDR3 covers 15 residues. CDR3 sequence reads: CASSLVVQGLAEAFF. The CDR3 DNA is TGCGCCAGCAGCTTGGTGGTCCAGGGACTGGCTGAAGCTTTCTTT.

The CDR3 spells CASSQESQGSTEAFF. The CDR3 DNA sequence: TGCGCCAGCAGCCAAGAGTCGCAGGGGTCCACTGAAGCTTTCTTT. The rearrangement joins TRBV4-1 to TRBJ1-1; D may be TRBD1 (6 bases). The CDR3 is made up of 15 amino acids. Germline V gene sequence: CDR1 MGHRA, CDR2 YSYEKL. The ends were cut back, 0 bases at V and 4 bases at J, with 12 bases in the middle.

The V call is TRBV4-2, the J call TRBJ1-2; D may be TRBD1 (6 bases). In germline, CDR1 is LGHNA, CDR2 YNFKEQ. This CDR3 is built from 14 residues. V was cut by 3 bases and J by 4 bases, with 12 bases left in between. This CDR3 reads CASSQTRGGYGYTF. CDR3 nucleotides: TGTGCCAGCAGCCAGACCAGGGGCGGCTATGGCTACACCTTC.

Of note for this clone: One end of the junction does not line up with germline, which may come from a read error. The rearrangement uses TRBV4-2 and TRBJ1-2; D gene unclear. The length of the CDR3 is 15 residues. CDR1 is LGHNA, CDR2 YNFKEQ, per germline. The DNA of the CDR3 is TGTGCCAGCAGCGAGGAGGGAGTCTCGGACGGCGGCTACATCTTC. It encodes CASSEEGVSDGGYIF.

As to this clone: This sample includes further DNA sequences coding for the same CDR3. The J gene is TRBJ1-5, the V gene TRBV5-1, with TRBD1 identical over 8 bases. With 3 bases clipped from V and 5 bases from J, the junction kept 4 bases outside the gene matches. Germline V gene data show CDR1 as SGHRS and CDR2 as YFSETQ. The CDR3 is made up of 14 amino acids. The CDR3 is CASSSGQGDQPQHF. CDR3 bases: TGCGCCAGCAGCTCAGGACAGGGCGATCAGCCCCAGCATTTT.

The rearrangement uses TRBV30 and TRBJ1-1; D not certain. Germline V lookup: CDR1 GTSNPN, CDR2 SVGIG (reference sequence). The CDR3 contains 12 residues. V was trimmed by 3 bases and J by 10 bases, leaving 15 bases between them. The CDR3 DNA follows: TGTGCCTGGAGCGTCGGGAGTAAGGCAGCTTTCTTT. Translation gives CAWSVGSKAAFF.

A single count supports this clone. The J gene is TRBJ2-7, the V gene TRBV7-2; perhaps TRBD2 as D (6 bases). V lost 0 bases and J lost 3, with 12 bases in between. This CDR3 is 15 amino acids long. The germline V gene encodes CDR1 SGHTA and CDR2 FQGNSA. The CDR3 protein is CASSLALAGSYEQYF. CDR3 DNA: TGTGCCAGCAGCTTAGCGCTTGCGGGGAGCTACGAGCAGTACTTC.

This rearrangement joins TRBV30 to TRBJ2-4, with TRBD1 matching 9 bases. Looked up from germline, CDR1 is GTSNPN and CDR2 is SVGIG (reference sequence). The CDR3 extends over 15 amino acids. After removal of 2 bases from V and 8 bases from J, the junction contained 10 bases not matched to a gene. The CDR3 loop is CAWSTGGIGGDIQYF. CDR3 nucleotide sequence: TGTGCCTGGAGTACAGGGGGCATCGGGGGAGACATTCAGTACTTC.

This clone has only one observation. V usage is TRBV9 and J usage is TRBJ2-2; TRBD2 matches at 9 bases. The J segment lost 4 bases and the V segment lost 0 bases, leaving 4 bases of the junction unmatched. In germline, CDR1 is SGDLS, CDR2 YYNGEE. The CDR3 runs to 16 residues. CDR3 coding DNA: TGTGCCAGCAGCGTAGAAGCGGGGGGTTTCACCGGGGAGCTGTTTTTT. It specifies CASSVEAGGFTGELFF.

V usage is TRBV19 and J usage is TRBJ1-5; possible D gene TRBD1, 6 bases. Per germline, CDR1 LNHDA and CDR2 SQIVND (reference sequence). V was shortened by 6 bases and J by 4 bases, with 13 bases between the two germline ends. The CDR3 consists of 14 residues. In DNA form, the CDR3 reads TGTGCCAGTAGGAACTACAGGGAGAATCAGCCCCAGCATTTT. It yields the protein CASRNYRENQPQHF.

In regard to this clone: Other DNA sequences from this sample encode an identical CDR3 as well. J is TRBJ1-5 and V is TRBV7-9; the D gene is possibly TRBD1 (6 bases). The germline V gene encodes CDR1 SEHNR and CDR2 FQNEAQ (reference sequence). This CDR3 comprises 15 residues. Trimming removed 3 bases from V and 4 bases from J, with 13 bases in between. CDR3 in DNA: TGTGCCAGCAGCTTGGCGGACAGCAGTAATCAGCCCCAGCATTTT. Residues: CASSLADSSNQPQHF.

This chain uses TRBV4-1 with TRBJ1-3; D gene unclear. Per germline, CDR1 MGHRA and CDR2 YSYEKL. The CDR3 sequence is 15 residues long. The germline V and J ends were trimmed by 2 bases and 5 bases, with 13 bases remaining between them. CDR3 sequence: CASSQPTEDRNTIYF. The DNA for the CDR3 is TGCGCCAGCAGCCAACCTACTGAAGATCGAAACACCATATATTTT.

This clone turned up a few times. V gene TRBV5-1 combines with J gene TRBJ1-1; D gene uncertain. Germline CDR1 is SGHRS and CDR2 is YFSETQ. This CDR3 contains 13 residues. The germline V and J ends were trimmed by 0 bases and 9 bases, with 12 bases remaining between them. In DNA form, the CDR3 reads TGCGCCAGCAGCTTGGTCGGAGGGCAGAAAGCTTTCTTT. This translates into CASSLVGGQKAFF.

The gene calls are TRBV7-8 and TRBJ1-2; a possible D gene is TRBD1 (6 bases). The CDR3 loop spans 14 amino acids. Germline V lookup: CDR1 SGHVS, CDR2 FQNEAQ. V was cut by 1 base and J by 7 bases, with 13 bases left in between. The CDR3 bases are TGTGCCAGCAGCTTAGAGCCGACAGGCGGTGGCTACACCTTC. Translating it yields CASSLEPTGGGYTF. The full variable domain, its missing parts supplied by reference TRBV7-8 and TRBJ1-2, is GAGVSQSPRYKVAKRGQDVALRCDPISGHVSLFWYQQALGQGPEFLTYFQNEAQLDKSGLPSDRFFAERPEGSVSTLKIQRTQQEDSAVYLCASSLEPTGGGYTFGSGTRLTVV.

This sequence joins TRBV6-1 and TRBJ1-5; D possibly corresponds to TRBD1 (5 bases). This CDR3 contains 14 residues. Germline V gene lookup returns CDR1 MNHNS and CDR2 SASEGT. V was pared by 1 base and J by 7 bases, with 11 bases between. CDR3 DNA: TGTGCCAGCAGTGAAGGAGAAGGGGCCCAGCCCCAGCATTTT. It codes for CASSEGEGAQPQHF.

V gene TRBV18 combines with J gene TRBJ1-1, with D possibly matching TRBD1 (5 bases). Trimming pared 6 bases from V and 3 bases from J, leaving 14 bases between. The germline gives CDR1 KGHSH, CDR2 LQKENI. The length of the CDR3 is 14 residues. CDR3 amino acids: CASSSGGDYTEAFF. In DNA, the CDR3 is TGTGCCAGCTCGTCGGGGGGAGATTACACTGAAGCTTTCTTT.